These 16 T cell receptor beta chains were all obtained from the same sample, sequenced in a study of identical twins. TCRdb re-called the 5' RACE reads with MiXCR, one entry per CDR3 protein. This repertoire shows about 280,000 distinct CDR3 sequences, less than 9% found once; its top ten account for over 2%. These same data were also listed under a study on yellow fever vaccine responses in identical twins.

The sample consisted of memory (CD45RO+) T cells sorted from blood. Receptors were obtained from a woman between 18 and 30 years old in good health.

V gene TRBV2 combines with J gene TRBJ2-1, with 7 bases aligning to TRBD2. The CDR3 totals 13 residues. Germline assignment: CDR1 SNHLY and CDR2 FYNNEI. With V trimmed by 9 bases and J by 4 bases, 6 bases remained unmatched. As DNA, the CDR3 is TGTGCCAGTGGGGGACTACAATACAATGAGCAGTTCTTC. Amino acids: CASGGLQYNEQFF.

This clonotype showed up many times. The V call is TRBV24-1, the J call TRBJ2-1; 8 bases map to TRBD2. The CDR3 extends over 17 amino acids. Looked up from germline, CDR1 is KGHDR and CDR2 is SFDVKD. With V trimmed by 3 bases and J by 2 bases, 8 bases remained unmatched. Here the CDR3 DNA reads TGTGCCACCAGTGATCAGGGTAATAGCGGGACCTACAATGAGCAGTTCTTC. It yields the protein CATSDQGNSGTYNEQFF.

Many counts were recorded for this clonotype. V and J are TRBV11-2 and TRBJ1-2; D not resolved. This CDR3 comprises 14 residues. V was cut by 4 bases and J by 3 bases, with 12 bases left in between. Germline V lookup: CDR1 SGHAT, CDR2 FQNNGV. The CDR3 reads CASSSKNTDYGYTF. CDR3 DNA sequence: TGTGCCAGCAGCTCTAAGAACACTGACTATGGCTACACCTTC. The entire variable domain, with the rest obtained from reference TRBV11-2 and TRBJ1-2, is as follows: EAGVAQSPRYKIIEKRQSVAFWCNPISGHATLYWYQQILGQGPKLLIQFQNNGVVDDSQLPKDRFSAERLKGVDSTLKIQPAKLEDSAVYLCASSSKNTDYGYTFGSGTRLTVV.

In this sample, this clonotype turned up many times. The J gene is TRBJ2-1, the V gene TRBV20-1; D gene uncertain. The V gene's germline CDR1 is DFQATT and CDR2 SNEGSKA (reference sequence). V was cut by 1 base and J by 4 bases, with 20 bases left in between. The CDR3 runs to 17 residues. In DNA, the CDR3 is TGCAGTGCTAGAGCCGTGACGACTGAATTCCCTTACAATGAGCAGTTCTTC. Translated, it gives CSARAVTTEFPYNEQFF.

This clonotype came up many times. The chain has TRBV5-1 and TRBJ2-1, with unresolved D. The CDR3 covers 15 residues. Germline lookup yields CDR1 SGHRS and CDR2 YFSETQ. V lost 4 bases, J lost 2 bases, and 13 bases lay in between. CDR3 sequence: CASSLGQPTYNEQFF. The CDR3 DNA is TGCGCCAGCAGCCTCGGGCAGCCTACCTACAATGAGCAGTTCTTC.

The chain employs TRBV7-9 and TRBJ2-7; D perhaps matches TRBD2 (6 bases). The length of the CDR3 is 12 residues. Trimming pared 11 bases from V and 2 bases from J, leaving 13 bases between. CDR1 is SEHNR, CDR2 FQNEAQ, per germline (reference sequence). The CDR3 reads CARGKGTYEQYV. Here the CDR3 DNA reads TGTGCCCGCGGGAAAGGAACCTACGAGCAGTACGTC.

This chain links TRBV7-2 with TRBJ2-7; D is ambiguous. The V gene's germline CDR1 is SGHTA and CDR2 FQGNSA. Trimming took off 3 bases at V and 4 bases at J, with 10 bases between the two ends. This CDR3 has 13 amino acids. DNA of the CDR3: TGTGCCAGCAGCTTGGGCTTGGGGTACGAGCAGTACGTC. Its protein product is CASSLGLGYEQYV.

This clonotype was observed at least ten times. This chain joins TRBV5-8 and TRBJ2-1; tentative D call: TRBD2 (7 bases). Germline CDR1 is SGHTS and CDR2 is YDEGEE. The V end lost 7 bases, the J end lost 5 bases, and 19 bases lay between the germline ends. The CDR3 is made up of 15 amino acids. Here the CDR3 reads CASLAGALADNEQFF. The CDR3 bases are TGTGCCAGCTTGGCGGGGGCATTGGCCGACAATGAGCAGTTCTTC.

This clonotype was counted a few times. The V call is TRBV5-4, the J call TRBJ1-1, with D perhaps TRBD1 (6 bases). Germline-derived CDR1 and CDR2 are SGHNT and YYREEE (reference sequence). Trimming stripped 4 bases from V and 7 bases from J, with 17 bases between. CDR3 size: 14 residues. The CDR3: CASSPYRGQGEAFF. Written as DNA, the CDR3 is TGTGCCAGCAGCCCCTACCGGGGGCAGGGTGAAGCTTTCTTT.

Only a few counts were recorded for this clonotype. This rearrangement joins TRBV5-1 to TRBJ2-7, with TRBD2 matching over 11 bases. CDR1 is SGHRS, CDR2 YFSETQ, per germline. The CDR3 is made up of 17 amino acids. V lost 0 bases and J lost 7; bases outside the gene matches: 12. Here the CDR3 DNA reads TGCGCCAGCAGCTTGGGTACTAGCGGGAGTCTCCCGAAAGAGCAGTACTTC. It specifies CASSLGTSGSLPKEQYF.

This clonotype was seen more than once but under ten times. The chain links TRBV29-1 to TRBJ2-7; TRBD1 matches 7 bases. After removal of 6 bases from V and 1 base from J, the junction contained 3 bases not matched to a gene. Germline V lookup: CDR1 SQVTM, CDR2 ANQGSEA. The CDR3 covers 12 residues. The CDR3 sequence: CSVRDRSYEQYF. For the CDR3, the DNA is TGCAGCGTAAGGGACAGATCCTACGAGCAGTACTTC.

The genes are TRBV20-1 and TRBJ2-1, with D perhaps TRBD2 (7 bases). Trimming stripped 6 bases from V and 2 bases from J, with 14 bases between. CDR1 and CDR2 (germline): DFQATT, SNEGSKA (reference sequence). The CDR3 runs to 14 residues. The CDR3 DNA sequence: TGCAGTGCGAGGGGGGGGGACGCCTACAATGAGCAGTTCTTC. It yields the protein CSARGGDAYNEQFF.

This clonotype was seen ten or more times. The rearrangement links TRBV24-1 to TRBJ2-3, with no clear D. The CDR3 runs 13 residues. Germline assignment: CDR1 KGHDR and CDR2 SFDVKD. The germline V and J ends were trimmed by 4 bases and 0 bases, with 4 bases remaining between them. CDR3 bases: TGTGCCACCAGTGAAACTAGCACAGATACGCAGTATTTT. It yields the protein CATSETSTDTQYF.

Only a few counts were recorded for this clonotype. V and J are TRBV6-1 and TRBJ2-3; D not resolved. The V end was cut by 7 bases, the J end by 1 base, with 18 bases between. The CDR3 is 16 amino acids. Germline V lookup: CDR1 MNHNS, CDR2 SASEGT. The CDR3 sequence: CASNPLAVGGTDTQYF. The CDR3 nucleotides are TGTGCCAGCAACCCCCTGGCGGTCGGCGGCACAGATACGCAGTATTTT.

The genes are TRBV2 and TRBJ2-1; 13 positions match TRBD2. V trimming: 8 bases; J trimming: 2 bases; junction bases outside the gene matches: 3. The CDR3 is 15 residues long. Germline lookup yields CDR1 SNHLY and CDR2 FYNNEI. In nucleotides, the CDR3 is TGTGCCAGCTTAACTAGCGGGGGGGCCTACAATGAGCAGTTCTTC. Amino acid sequence: CASLTSGGAYNEQFF.

This clonotype appeared a few times. The rearrangement joins TRBV10-3 to TRBJ2-7; D gene unclear. Trimming left V 11 bases short and J 4 bases short, with 12 bases between. CDR1 and CDR2 (germline): ENHRY, SYGVKD. The CDR3 spans 11 residues. For the CDR3, the DNA is TGTGCCTCGAAGGACGGGTACGAGCAGTACTTC. It specifies CASKDGYEQYF.